Reported below is one T cell receptor (beta chain). PCR primers comprised 60 Vbeta and 13 Jbeta primers. Repertoires were generated with immunoSEQ multiplex PCR, while TCRdb's copy carries only in-frame clones and drops some. This table holds 95,000 to 150,000 clones, about four fifths found once. This sample was taken from a study of cytomegalovirus exposure and HLA in healthy donors. CDR1 is SGHAT, CDR2 FQNNGV, per germline. The V segment lost 1 base and the J segment 0 bases; nucleotides outside the gene matches: 9. There are 17 residues in the CDR3. Sequencing was carried out using PBMCs. This chain links TRBV11-2 with TRBJ2-7; 7 positions agree with TRBD1. The receptor comes from a man between 18 and 35 years old in good health and CMV-seronegative. In DNA, the CDR3 is TGTGCCAGCAGCTTAGTGGGACAGCGGTTCTCCTCCTACGAGCAGTACTTC. Its protein is CASSLVGQRFSSYEQYF.